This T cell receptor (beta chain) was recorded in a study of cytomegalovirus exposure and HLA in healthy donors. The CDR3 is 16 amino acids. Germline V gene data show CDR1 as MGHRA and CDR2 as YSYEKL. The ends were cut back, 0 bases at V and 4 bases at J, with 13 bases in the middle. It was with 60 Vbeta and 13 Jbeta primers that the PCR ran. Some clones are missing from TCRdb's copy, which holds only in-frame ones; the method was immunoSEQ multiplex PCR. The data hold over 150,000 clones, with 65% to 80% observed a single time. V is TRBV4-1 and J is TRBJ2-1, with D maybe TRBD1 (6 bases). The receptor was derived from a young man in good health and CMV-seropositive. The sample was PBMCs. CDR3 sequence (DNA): TGCGCCAGCAGCCAAGATCAGGCAGGGGCGTACAATGAGCAGTTCTTC. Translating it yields CASSQDQAGAYNEQFF.